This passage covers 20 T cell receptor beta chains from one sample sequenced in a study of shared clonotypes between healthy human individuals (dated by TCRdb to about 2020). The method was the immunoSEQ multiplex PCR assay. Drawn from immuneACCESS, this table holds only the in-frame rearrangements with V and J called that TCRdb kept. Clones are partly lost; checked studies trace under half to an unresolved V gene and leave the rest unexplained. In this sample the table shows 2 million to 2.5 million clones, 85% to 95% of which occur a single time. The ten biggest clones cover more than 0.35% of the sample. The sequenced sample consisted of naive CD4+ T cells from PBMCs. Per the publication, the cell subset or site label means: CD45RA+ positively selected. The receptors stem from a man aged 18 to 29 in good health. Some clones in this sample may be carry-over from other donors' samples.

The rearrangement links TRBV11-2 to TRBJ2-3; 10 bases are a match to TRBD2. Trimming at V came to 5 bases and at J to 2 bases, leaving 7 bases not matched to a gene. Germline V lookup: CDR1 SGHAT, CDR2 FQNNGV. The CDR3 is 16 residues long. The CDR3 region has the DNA TGTGCCAGCAGCGACGGGACTAGCGTGCACACAGATACGCAGTATTTT. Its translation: CASSDGTSVHTDTQYF.

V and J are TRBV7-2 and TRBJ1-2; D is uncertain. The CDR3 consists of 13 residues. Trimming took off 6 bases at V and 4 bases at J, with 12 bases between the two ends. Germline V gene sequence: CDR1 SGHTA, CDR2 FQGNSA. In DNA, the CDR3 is TGTGCCAGCAGGGCAGAGGTTGGCTATGGCTACACCTTC. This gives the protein CASRAEVGYGYTF. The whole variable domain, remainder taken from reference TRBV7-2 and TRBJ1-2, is GAGVSQSPSNKVTEKGKDVELRCDPISGHTALYWYRQSLGQGLEFLIYFQGNSAPDKSGLPSDRFSAERTGGSVSTLTIQRTQQEDSAVYLCASRAEVGYGYTFGSGTRLTVV.

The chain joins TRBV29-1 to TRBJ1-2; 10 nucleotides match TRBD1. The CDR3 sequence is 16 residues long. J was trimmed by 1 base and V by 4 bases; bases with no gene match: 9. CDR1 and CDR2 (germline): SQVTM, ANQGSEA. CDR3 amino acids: CSVAGLRDRGNYGYTF. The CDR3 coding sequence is TGCAGCGTTGCGGGCCTCCGGGACAGGGGTAACTATGGCTACACCTTC.

The CDR3 sequence: CASSSGTGDSNQPQHF. The CDR3 nucleotides read TGTGCCAGCAGCTCCGGGACAGGGGATAGCAATCAGCCCCAGCATTTT. V is TRBV7-8 and J is TRBJ1-5; 10 bases align to TRBD1. Germline-derived CDR1 and CDR2 are SGHVS and FQNEAQ. V shed 4 bases, J shed 0 bases, and the junction held 3 bases outside the gene matches. The CDR3 is 16 amino acids.

CDR3 residues: CASSLGISATNTGELFF. The CDR3 nucleotides read TGTGCCAGCAGCTTAGGCATCAGCGCGACGAACACCGGGGAGCTGTTTTTT. V is TRBV7-2 and J is TRBJ2-2; D unresolved. V shed 1 base and J shed 0 bases, with 12 bases lying between them. The CDR3 is 17 residues long. Germline CDR1 is SGHTA and CDR2 is FQGNSA.

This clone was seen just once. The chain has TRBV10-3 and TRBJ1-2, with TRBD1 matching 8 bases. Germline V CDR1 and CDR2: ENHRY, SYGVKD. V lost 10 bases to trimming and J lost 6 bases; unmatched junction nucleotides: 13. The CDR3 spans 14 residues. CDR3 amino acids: CASRGGQGAHGYTF. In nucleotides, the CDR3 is TGTGCCAGCAGGGGTGGCCAGGGGGCGCATGGCTACACCTTC.

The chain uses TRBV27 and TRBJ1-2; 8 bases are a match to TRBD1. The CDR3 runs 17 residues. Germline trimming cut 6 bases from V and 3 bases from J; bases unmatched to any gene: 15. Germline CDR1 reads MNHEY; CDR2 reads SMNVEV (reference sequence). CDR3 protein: CASSYKPGQGGHYGYTF. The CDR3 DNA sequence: TGTGCCAGCAGCTACAAACCAGGACAGGGAGGGCACTATGGCTACACCTTC.

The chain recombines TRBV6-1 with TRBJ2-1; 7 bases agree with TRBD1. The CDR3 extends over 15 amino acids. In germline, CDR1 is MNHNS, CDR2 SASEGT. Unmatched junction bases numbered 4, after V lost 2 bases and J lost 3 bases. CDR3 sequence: CASSESRQGYNEQFF. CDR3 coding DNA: TGTGCCAGCAGTGAATCGAGACAGGGCTACAATGAGCAGTTCTTC.

The CDR3: CASSVGGQGYNEQFF. The CDR3 nucleotides read TGTGCCAGTAGTGTCGGCGGACAGGGGTACAATGAGCAGTTCTTC. The V gene is TRBV19, the J gene TRBJ2-1; 9 bases are a match to TRBD1. This CDR3 spans 15 amino acids. From germline, CDR1 is LNHDA and CDR2 SQIVND (reference sequence). With 5 bases clipped from V and 4 bases from J, the junction kept 6 bases outside the gene matches.

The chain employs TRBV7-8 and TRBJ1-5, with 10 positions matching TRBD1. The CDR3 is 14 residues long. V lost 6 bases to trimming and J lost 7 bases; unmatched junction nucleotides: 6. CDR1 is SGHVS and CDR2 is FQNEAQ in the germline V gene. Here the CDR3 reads CASSWDRGLQPQHF. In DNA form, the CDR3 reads TGTGCCAGCAGTTGGGACAGGGGCTTACAGCCCCAGCATTTT.

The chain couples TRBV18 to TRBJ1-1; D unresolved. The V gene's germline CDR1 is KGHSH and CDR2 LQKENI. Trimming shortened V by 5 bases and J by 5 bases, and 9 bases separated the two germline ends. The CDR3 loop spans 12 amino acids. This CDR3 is CASSLYGTEAFF. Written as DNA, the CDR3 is TGTGCCAGCTCATTGTACGGGACTGAAGCTTTCTTT.

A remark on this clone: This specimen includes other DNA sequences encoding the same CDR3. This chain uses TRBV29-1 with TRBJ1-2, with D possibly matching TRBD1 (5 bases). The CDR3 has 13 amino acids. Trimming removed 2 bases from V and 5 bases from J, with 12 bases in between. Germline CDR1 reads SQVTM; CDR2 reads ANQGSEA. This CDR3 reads CSVEWGVGYGYTF. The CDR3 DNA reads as TGCAGCGTTGAATGGGGGGTTGGATATGGCTACACCTTC.

The CDR3 region has the DNA TGTGCCAGCAGTGTTAGCGGAACCACAGATACGCAGTATTTT. Residues: CASSVSGTTDTQYF. The chain couples TRBV2 to TRBJ2-3, with TRBD2 as a possible D gene (6 bases). Trimming removed 4 bases from V and 2 bases from J, with 10 bases in between. Germline V gene data show CDR1 as SNHLY and CDR2 as FYNNEI. The CDR3 has 14 amino acids.

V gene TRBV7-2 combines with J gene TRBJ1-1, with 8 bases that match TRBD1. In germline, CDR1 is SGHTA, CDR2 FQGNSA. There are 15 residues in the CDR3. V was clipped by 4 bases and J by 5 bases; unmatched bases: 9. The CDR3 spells CASSSRTGPQTEAFF. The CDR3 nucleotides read TGTGCCAGCAGCTCTCGGACAGGGCCCCAGACTGAAGCTTTCTTT.

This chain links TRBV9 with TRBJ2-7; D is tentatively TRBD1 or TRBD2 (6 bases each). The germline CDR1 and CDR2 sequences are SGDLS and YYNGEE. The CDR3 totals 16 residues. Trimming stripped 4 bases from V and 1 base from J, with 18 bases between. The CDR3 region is CASSSRGSGGSYEQYF. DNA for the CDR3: TGTGCCAGCAGCTCCAGGGGTAGCGGCGGGTCCTACGAGCAGTACTTC.

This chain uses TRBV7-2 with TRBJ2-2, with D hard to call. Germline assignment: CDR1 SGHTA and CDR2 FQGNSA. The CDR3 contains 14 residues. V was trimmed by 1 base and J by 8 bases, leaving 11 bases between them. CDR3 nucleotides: TGTGCCAGCAGCTTAGAAGGTGTTGGGGGGGAGCTGTTTTTT. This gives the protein CASSLEGVGGELFF. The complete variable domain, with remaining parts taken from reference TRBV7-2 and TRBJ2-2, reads GAGVSQSPSNKVTEKGKDVELRCDPISGHTALYWYRQSLGQGLEFLIYFQGNSAPDKSGLPSDRFSAERTGGSVSTLTIQRTQQEDSAVYLCASSLEGVGGELFFGEGSRLTVL.

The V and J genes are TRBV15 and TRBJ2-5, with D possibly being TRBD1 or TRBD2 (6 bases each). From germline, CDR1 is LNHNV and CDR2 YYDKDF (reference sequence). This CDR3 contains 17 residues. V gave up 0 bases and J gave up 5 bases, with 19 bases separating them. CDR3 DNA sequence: TGTGCCACCAGCAGAGACCTCCGTGGTCGGGGGCCGGAGACCCAGTACTTC. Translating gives CATSRDLRGRGPETQYF.

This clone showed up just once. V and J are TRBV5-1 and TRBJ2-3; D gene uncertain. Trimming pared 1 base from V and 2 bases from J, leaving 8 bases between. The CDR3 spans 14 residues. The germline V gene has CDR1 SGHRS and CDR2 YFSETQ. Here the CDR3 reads CASSLSTPTDTQYF. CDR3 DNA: TGCGCCAGCAGCTTGTCAACCCCCACAGATACGCAGTATTTT.

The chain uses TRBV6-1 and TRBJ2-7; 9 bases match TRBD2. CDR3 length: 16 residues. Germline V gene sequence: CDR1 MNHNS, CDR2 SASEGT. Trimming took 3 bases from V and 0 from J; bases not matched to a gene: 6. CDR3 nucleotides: TGTGCCAGCAGTGAGGGGCTAGCGGGGTACTCCTACGAGCAGTACTTC. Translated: CASSEGLAGYSYEQYF.

CDR3 in amino acids: CASTLQGTNEKLFF. The DNA for the CDR3 is TGTGCCAGCACCTTACAGGGGACTAATGAAAAACTGTTTTTT. The chain recombines TRBV2 with TRBJ1-4; 7 nucleotides agree with TRBD1. This CDR3 has 14 residues. Germline CDR1 is SNHLY and CDR2 is FYNNEI. The V and J ends lost 7 bases and 2 bases, in that order; junction bases with no gene match: 4.